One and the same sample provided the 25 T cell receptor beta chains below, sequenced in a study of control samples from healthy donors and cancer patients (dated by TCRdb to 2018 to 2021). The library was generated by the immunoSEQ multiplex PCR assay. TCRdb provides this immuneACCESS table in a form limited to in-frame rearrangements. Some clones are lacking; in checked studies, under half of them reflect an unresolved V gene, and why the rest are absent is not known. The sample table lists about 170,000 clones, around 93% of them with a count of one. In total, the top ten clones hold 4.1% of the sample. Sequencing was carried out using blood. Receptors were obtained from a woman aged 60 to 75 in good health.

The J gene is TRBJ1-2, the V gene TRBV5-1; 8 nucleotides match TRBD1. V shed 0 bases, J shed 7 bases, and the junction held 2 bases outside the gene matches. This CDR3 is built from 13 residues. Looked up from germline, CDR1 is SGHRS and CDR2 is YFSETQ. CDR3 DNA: TGCGCCAGCAGCTTGGATGACAGGGGTGGCTACACCTTC. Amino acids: CASSLDDRGGYTF.

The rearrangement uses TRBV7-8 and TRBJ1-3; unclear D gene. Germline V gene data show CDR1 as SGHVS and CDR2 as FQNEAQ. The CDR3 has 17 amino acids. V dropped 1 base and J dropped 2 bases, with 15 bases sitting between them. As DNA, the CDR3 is TGTGCCAGCAGCTTAGTGTCTTCAGGATTAACTGGAAACACCATATATTTT. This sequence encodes CASSLVSSGLTGNTIYF.

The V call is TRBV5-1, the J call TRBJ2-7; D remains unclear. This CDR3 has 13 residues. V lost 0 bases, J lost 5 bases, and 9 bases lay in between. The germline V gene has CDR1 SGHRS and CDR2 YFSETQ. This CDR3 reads CASSLARQDEQYF. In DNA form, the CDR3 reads TGCGCCAGCAGCTTGGCTCGCCAGGACGAGCAGTACTTC.

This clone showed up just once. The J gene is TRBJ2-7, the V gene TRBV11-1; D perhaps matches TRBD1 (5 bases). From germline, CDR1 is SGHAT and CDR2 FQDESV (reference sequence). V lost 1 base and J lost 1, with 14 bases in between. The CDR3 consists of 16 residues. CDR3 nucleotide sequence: TGTGCCAGCAGCTTAGTAAATCAGGGCCAGTCCTACGAGCAGTACTTC. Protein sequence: CASSLVNQGQSYEQYF. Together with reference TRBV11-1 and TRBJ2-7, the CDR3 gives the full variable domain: EAEVAQSPRYKITEKSQAVAFWCDPISGHATLYWYRQILGQGPELLVQFQDESVVDDSQLPKDRFSAERLKGVDSTLKIQPAELGDSAMYLCASSLVNQGQSYEQYFGPGTRLTVT.

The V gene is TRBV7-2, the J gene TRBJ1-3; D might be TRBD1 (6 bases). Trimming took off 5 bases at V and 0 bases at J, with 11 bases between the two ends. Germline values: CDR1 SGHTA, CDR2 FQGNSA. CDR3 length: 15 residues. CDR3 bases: TGTGCCAGCAGCCTTGGACAGACCTCTGGAAACACCATATATTTT. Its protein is CASSLGQTSGNTIYF.

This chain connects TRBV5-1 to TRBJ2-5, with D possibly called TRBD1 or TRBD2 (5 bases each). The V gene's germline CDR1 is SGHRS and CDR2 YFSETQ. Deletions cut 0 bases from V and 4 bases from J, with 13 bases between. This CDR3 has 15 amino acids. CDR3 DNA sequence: TGCGCCAGCAGCTTGGCCGGGGCTTGGGCAGAGACCCAGTACTTC. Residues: CASSLAGAWAETQYF.

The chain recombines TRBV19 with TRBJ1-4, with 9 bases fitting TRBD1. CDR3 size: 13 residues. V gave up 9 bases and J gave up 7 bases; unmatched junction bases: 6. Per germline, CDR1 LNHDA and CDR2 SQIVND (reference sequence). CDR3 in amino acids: CASHRGRREKLFF. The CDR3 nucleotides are TGTGCCAGCCACAGGGGGCGACGTGAAAAACTGTTTTTT. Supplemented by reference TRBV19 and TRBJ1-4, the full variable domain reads DGGITQSPKYLFRKEGQNVTLSCEQNLNHDAMYWYRQDPGQGLRLIYYSQIVNDFQKGDIAEGYSVSREKKESFPLTVTSAQKNPTAFYLCASHRGRREKLFFGSGTQLSVL.

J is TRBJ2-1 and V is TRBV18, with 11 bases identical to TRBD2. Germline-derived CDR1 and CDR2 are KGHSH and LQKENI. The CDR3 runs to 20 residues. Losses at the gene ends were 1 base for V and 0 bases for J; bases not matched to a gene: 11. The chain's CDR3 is CASSPRPSGGPTSSYNEQFF. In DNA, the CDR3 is TGTGCCAGCTCACCACGGCCTAGCGGGGGGCCAACAAGCTCCTACAATGAGCAGTTCTTC.

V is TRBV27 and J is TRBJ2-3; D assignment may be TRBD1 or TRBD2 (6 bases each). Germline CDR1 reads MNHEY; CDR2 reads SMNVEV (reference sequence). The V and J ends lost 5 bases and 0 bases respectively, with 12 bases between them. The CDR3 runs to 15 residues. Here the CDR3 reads CASSRGATSTDTQYF. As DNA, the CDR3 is TGTGCCAGCAGTAGGGGGGCGACAAGCACAGATACGCAGTATTTT.

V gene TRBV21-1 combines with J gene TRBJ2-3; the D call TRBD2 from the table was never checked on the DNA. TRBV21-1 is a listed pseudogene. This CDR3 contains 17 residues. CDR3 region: CASSKGSSGGGTDTQYF. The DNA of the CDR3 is TGTGCCAGCAGCAAGGGTTCGAGCGGGGGTGGCACAGATACGCAGTATTTT.

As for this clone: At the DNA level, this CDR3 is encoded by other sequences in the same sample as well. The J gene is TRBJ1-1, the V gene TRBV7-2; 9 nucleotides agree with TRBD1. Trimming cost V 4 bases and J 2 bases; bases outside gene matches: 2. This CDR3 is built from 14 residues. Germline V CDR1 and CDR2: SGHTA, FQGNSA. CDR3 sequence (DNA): TGTGCCAGCAGCTGGGGACAGGGCAACACTGAAGCTTTCTTT. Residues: CASSWGQGNTEAFF.

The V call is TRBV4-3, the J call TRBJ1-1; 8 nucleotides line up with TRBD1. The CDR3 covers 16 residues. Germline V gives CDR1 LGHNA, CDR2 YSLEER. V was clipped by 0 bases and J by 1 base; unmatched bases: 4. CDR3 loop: CASSQDQGQGNTEAFF. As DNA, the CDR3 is TGCGCCAGCAGCCAAGATCAAGGACAGGGGAACACTGAAGCTTTCTTT.

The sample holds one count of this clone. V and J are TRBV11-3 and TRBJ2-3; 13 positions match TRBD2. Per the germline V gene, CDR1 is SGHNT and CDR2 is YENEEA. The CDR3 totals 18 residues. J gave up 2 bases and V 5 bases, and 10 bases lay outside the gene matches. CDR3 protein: CASSPGLTSGGVTDTQYF. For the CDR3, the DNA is TGTGCCAGCAGCCCTGGACTCACTAGCGGGGGGGTCACAGATACGCAGTATTTT.

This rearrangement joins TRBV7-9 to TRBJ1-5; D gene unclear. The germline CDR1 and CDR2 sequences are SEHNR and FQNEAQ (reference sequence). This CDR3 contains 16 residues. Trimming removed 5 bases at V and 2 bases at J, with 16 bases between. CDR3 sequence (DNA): TGTGCCAGCAGCCCCACTACGACGGGCGGCAATCAGCCCCAGCATTTT. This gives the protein CASSPTTTGGNQPQHF.

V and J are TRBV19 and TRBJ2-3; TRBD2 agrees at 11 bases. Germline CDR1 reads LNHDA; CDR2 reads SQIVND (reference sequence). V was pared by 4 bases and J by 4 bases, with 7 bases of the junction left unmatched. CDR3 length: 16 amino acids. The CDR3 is CASSKSSGGAADTQYF. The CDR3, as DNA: TGTGCCAGTAGTAAAAGTAGCGGGGGGGCTGCAGATACGCAGTATTTT.

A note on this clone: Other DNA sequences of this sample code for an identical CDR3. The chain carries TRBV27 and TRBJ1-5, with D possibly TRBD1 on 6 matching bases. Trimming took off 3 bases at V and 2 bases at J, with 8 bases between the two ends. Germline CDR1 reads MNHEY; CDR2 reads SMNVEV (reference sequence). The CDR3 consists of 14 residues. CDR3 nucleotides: TGTGCCAGCAGTTTGTACAGGGGCAATCAGCCCCAGCATTTT. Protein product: CASSLYRGNQPQHF.

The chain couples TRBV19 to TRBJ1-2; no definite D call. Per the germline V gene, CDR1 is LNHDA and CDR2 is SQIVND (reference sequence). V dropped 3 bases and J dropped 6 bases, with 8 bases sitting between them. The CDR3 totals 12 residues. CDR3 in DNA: TGTGCCAGTAGTATGGAGCGAAATGGCTACACCTTC. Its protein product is CASSMERNGYTF.

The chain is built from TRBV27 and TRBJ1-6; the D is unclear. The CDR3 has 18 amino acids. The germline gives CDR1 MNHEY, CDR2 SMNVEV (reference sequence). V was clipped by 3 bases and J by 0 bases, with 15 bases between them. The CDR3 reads CASSFRLSLSSYNSPLHF. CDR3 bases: TGTGCCAGCAGTTTTCGTTTGTCCTTGAGCTCCTATAATTCACCCCTCCACTTT.

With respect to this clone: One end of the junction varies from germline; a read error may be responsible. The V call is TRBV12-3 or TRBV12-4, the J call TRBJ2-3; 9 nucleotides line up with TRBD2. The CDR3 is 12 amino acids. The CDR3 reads CASSSYSGGGDF. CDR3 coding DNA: TGTGCCAGCAGTTCGTATAGCGGGGGTGGGGATTTT.

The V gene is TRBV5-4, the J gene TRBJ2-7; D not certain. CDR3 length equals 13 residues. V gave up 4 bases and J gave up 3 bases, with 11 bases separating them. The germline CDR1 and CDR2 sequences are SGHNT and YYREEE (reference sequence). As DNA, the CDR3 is TGTGCCAGCAGCCCCCGCGGTATCTACGAGCAGTACTTC. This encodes CASSPRGIYEQYF.

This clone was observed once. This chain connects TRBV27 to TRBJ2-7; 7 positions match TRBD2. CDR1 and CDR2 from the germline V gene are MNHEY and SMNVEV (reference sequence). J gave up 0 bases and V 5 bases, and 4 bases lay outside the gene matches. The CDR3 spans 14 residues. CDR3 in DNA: TGTGCCAGCAGTCGCGGGGGTGCCTCCTACGAGCAGTACTTC. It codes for CASSRGGASYEQYF.

The CDR3 sequence is CASSRQPYQPQHF. DNA of the CDR3: TGTGCCAGCAGCCGACAACCTTATCAGCCCCAGCATTTT. The chain has TRBV6-5 and TRBJ1-5, with D unresolved. Germline CDR1 is MNHEY and CDR2 is SVGAGI. The V end lost 6 bases, the J end lost 5 bases, and 11 bases lay between the germline ends. The CDR3 runs 13 residues.

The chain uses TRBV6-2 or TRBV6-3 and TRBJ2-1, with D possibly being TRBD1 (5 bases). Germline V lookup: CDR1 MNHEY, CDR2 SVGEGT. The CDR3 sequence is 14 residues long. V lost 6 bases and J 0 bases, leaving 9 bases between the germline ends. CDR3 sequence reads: CASSRQSSYNEQFF. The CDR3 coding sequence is TGTGCCAGCAGCCGACAGAGCTCCTACAATGAGCAGTTCTTC.

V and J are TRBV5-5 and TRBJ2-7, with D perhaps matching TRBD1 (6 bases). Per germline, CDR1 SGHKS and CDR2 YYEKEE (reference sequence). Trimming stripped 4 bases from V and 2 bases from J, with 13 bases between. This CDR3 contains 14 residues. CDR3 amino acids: CASSIQGPTYEQYF. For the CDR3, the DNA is TGTGCCAGCAGCATACAGGGCCCAACCTACGAGCAGTACTTC.

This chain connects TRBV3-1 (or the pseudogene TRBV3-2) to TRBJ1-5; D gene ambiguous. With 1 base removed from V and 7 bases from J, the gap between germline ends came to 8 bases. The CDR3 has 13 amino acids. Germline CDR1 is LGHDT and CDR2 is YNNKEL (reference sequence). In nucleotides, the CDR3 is TGTGCCAGCAGCCAAGTTGTGGGACAGCCCCAGCATTTT. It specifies CASSQVVGQPQHF.